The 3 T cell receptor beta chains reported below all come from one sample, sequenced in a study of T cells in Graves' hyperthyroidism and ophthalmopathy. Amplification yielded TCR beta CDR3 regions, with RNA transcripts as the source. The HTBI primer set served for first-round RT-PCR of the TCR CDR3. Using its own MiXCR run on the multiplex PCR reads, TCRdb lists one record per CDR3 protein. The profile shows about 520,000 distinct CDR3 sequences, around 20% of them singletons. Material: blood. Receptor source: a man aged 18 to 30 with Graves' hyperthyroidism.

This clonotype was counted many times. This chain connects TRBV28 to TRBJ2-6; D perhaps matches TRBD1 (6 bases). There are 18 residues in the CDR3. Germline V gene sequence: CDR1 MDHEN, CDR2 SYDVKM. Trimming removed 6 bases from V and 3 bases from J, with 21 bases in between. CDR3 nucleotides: TGTGCCAGCAGCCGCCCCCCCATGGGGGCTGGTGGGGCCAACGTCCTGACTTTC. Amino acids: CASSRPPMGAGGANVLTF.

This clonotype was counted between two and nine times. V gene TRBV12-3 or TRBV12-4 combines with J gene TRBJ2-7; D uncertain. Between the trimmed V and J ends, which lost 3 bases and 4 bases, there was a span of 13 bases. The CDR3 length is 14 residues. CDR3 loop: CASSFSLVLYEQYF. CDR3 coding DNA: TGTGCCAGCAGTTTTAGTCTAGTATTATACGAGCAGTACTTC.

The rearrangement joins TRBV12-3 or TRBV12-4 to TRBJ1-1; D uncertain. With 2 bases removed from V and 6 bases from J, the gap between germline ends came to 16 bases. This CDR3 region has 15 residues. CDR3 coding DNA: TGTGCCAGCAGTTTAACGATGACCCCTGGGGCTGAAGCTTTCTTT. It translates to CASSLTMTPGAEAFF.